This is a list of T cell receptor beta chains from one sample in a study of T cell changes during pregnancy in multiple sclerosis. This table comes from immunoSEQ multiplex PCR, and its TCRdb copy is limited to in-frame clones, with some not included. This table has under 55,000 clones, over 80% appearing once. Sequenced material: CD8+ T cells from peripheral blood mononuclear cells, taken after pregnancy. The receptors were sampled from a female donor with multiple sclerosis, enrolled in a pregnancy study. Each CDR3 is given with its conserved first and last residue. The order of the fields is V gene, clone size, J gene, D gene, CDR3 protein, CDR3 DNA. The D gene is left open where the match is weak. A clone size is listed for some rows: how often the clone was seen (once, few, many), or a class if it is expanded.

TRBV19	-	TRBJ1-2	TRBD1	CASSTGQGLGGYTF	TGTGCCAGTAGTACGGGACAGGGGTTGGGCGGCTACACCTTC
TRBV5-1	-	TRBJ1-2	-	CASSPRGGALGYTF	TGCGCCAGCAGCCCACGGGGGGGGGCACTTGGCTACACCTTC
TRBV19	-	TRBJ1-2	TRBD1	CASTPGTGGYGYTF	TGTGCCAGTACCCCCGGCACAGGGGGCTATGGCTACACCTTC
TRBV4-2	-	TRBJ1-1	-	CASSQGPGGLNTEAFF	TGTGCCAGCAGCCAAGGCCCCGGGGGATTGAACACTGAAGCTTTCTTT
TRBV19	-	TRBJ2-1	TRBD1	CASSLRDRGTTAYNEQFF	TGTGCCAGTAGTCTCCGGGACAGGGGAACCACTGCTTACAATGAGCAGTTCTTC
TRBV19	-	TRBJ1-5	-	CATTQGNQPQHF	TGTGCCACCACCCAGGGCAATCAGCCCCAGCATTTT
TRBV29-1	-	TRBJ1-1	TRBD1	CSAGGGGDEAFF	TGCAGCGCCGGAGGAGGGGGCGATGAAGCTTTCTTT
TRBV9	-	TRBJ2-1	TRBD2	CASSHNTGTSGGASSYNEQFF	TGTGCCAGCAGCCATAACACCGGGACTAGCGGGGGGGCGAGCTCCTACAATGAGCAGTTCTTC
TRBV10-3	-	TRBJ2-7	-	CAISSFGADYEQYF	TGTGCCATCAGTTCCTTCGGTGCGGACTACGAGCAGTACTTC
TRBV11-2	-	TRBJ2-5	-	CASSLGWTEGYQETQYF	TGTGCCAGCAGCTTAGGCTGGACGGAGGGGTACCAAGAGACCCAGTACTTC
TRBV6-5	-	TRBJ1-2	TRBD1	CASSYSGQGDGYTF	TGTGCCAGCAGTTATTCGGGACAGGGAGATGGCTACACCTTC
TRBV14	-	TRBJ1-1	TRBD1	CASSHSLGTANTEAFF	TGTGCCAGCAGCCATTCCCTTGGGACAGCAAACACTGAAGCTTTCTTT
TRBV7-6	-	TRBJ2-1	-	CASSEGDLDEQFF	TGTGCCAGCAGCGAAGGGGATCTAGATGAGCAGTTCTTC
TRBV27	-	TRBJ1-5	TRBD1	CASSLGPPNRGWQPQHF	TGTGCCAGCAGTTTAGGCCCCCCAAACAGGGGGTGGCAGCCCCAGCATTTT
TRBV13	once	TRBJ2-7	TRBD2	CASSLEAGSYEQYF	TGTGCCAGCAGCTTAGAAGCGGGGTCCTACGAGCAGTACTTC
TRBV7-2	-	TRBJ1-2	TRBD1	CASIPTPRGLGDGYTF	TGTGCCAGCATCCCCACCCCCAGGGGGCTCGGGGATGGCTACACCTTC
TRBV2	-	TRBJ2-3	-	CASSDVLRVTSTDTQYF	TGTGCCAGCAGTGACGTTCTCCGCGTAACTAGCACAGATACGCAGTATTTT
TRBV5-4	-	TRBJ1-2	TRBD1	CASRNRGQGYGYTF	TGTGCCAGTCGGAACAGGGGGCAAGGCTATGGCTACACCTTC
TRBV7-2	-	TRBJ2-1	-	CASSSRGPLWDEQFF	TGTGCCAGCAGCTCGCGGGGGCCCCTCTGGGATGAGCAGTTCTTC
TRBV5-8	many	TRBJ2-7	TRBD2	CASSLVSSGYEQYF	TGTGCCAGCAGCTTGGTGTCTAGCGGCTACGAGCAGTACTTC
TRBV7-6	-	TRBJ2-5	TRBD2	CASSSGRVVTSGGSQETQYF	TGTGCCAGCAGCTCCGGGAGGGTTGTGACTAGCGGGGGAAGCCAAGAGACCCAGTACTTC
TRBV7-9	few	TRBJ1-2	-	CASSQNRDSNYGYTF	TGTGCCAGCAGCCAGAACCGGGATTCTAACTATGGCTACACCTTC
TRBV27	-	TRBJ2-2	-	CASSLYRAGELFF	TGTGCCAGCAGTTTATACCGGGCCGGGGAGCTGTTTTTT
TRBV4-1	-	TRBJ1-4	-	CASSQDGRGGDEKLFF	TGCGCCAGCAGCCAAGATGGTCGGGGTGGGGATGAAAAACTGTTTTTT
TRBV5-1	-	TRBJ2-7	-	CASSLAGDEQYF	TGCGCCAGCAGCTTGGCGGGGGACGAGCAGTACTTC
TRBV7-9	-	TRBJ1-2	TRBD1	CASSLAPTGQGGGYTF	TGTGCCAGCAGCTTAGCACCTACGGGACAGGGAGGTGGCTACACCTTC
TRBV5-1	-	TRBJ2-3	TRBD2	CASSTPGLAGGPNTQYF	TGCGCCAGCAGTACCCCGGGACTAGCGGGGGGGCCAAATACGCAGTATTTT
TRBV7-3	-	TRBJ2-3	TRBD2	CASSLIVGGGVNTQYF	TGTGCCAGCAGCTTAATAGTGGGGGGGGGTGTAAATACGCAGTATTTT
TRBV27	-	TRBJ1-4	TRBD1	CASSFSTDRGLEKMFF	TGTGCCAGCAGTTTTTCGACGGACAGGGGGTTAGAAAAGATGTTTTTT
TRBV14	few	TRBJ1-1	-	CASSLLQGVDTEAFF	TGTGCCAGCAGCCTCCTCCAAGGAGTGGACACTGAAGCTTTCTTT
TRBV13	-	TRBJ2-3	-	CASSSATGTDTQYF	TGTGCCAGCAGCTCCGCAACAGGAACAGATACGCAGTATTTT
TRBV7-9	-	TRBJ1-5	-	CASSPGPSSNQPQHF	TGTGCCAGCAGCCCAGGGCCGAGTTCCAATCAGCCCCAGCATTTT
TRBV2	few	TRBJ1-1	-	CASSEGAGGLNTEAFF	TGTGCCAGCAGTGAAGGGGCAGGAGGCCTGAACACTGAAGCTTTCTTT
TRBV7-9	-	TRBJ1-3	-	CASSSGVARASGNTIYF	TGTGCCAGCAGCTCAGGGGTGGCCCGAGCATCTGGAAACACCATATATTTT
TRBV5-1	-	TRBJ1-2	TRBD1	CASSYRQGADGYTF	TGCGCCAGCAGCTACCGACAGGGGGCGGATGGCTACACCTTC
TRBV11-2	-	TRBJ2-1	-	CASSQNEQFF	TGTGCCAGCAGCCAGAATGAGCAGTTCTTC
TRBV5-6	-	TRBJ2-7	-	CASSLADRGGSYEQYF	TGTGCCAGCAGCTTGGCGGACAGAGGGGGCTCCTACGAGCAGTACTTC
TRBV14	-	TRBJ1-1	TRBD1	CASSQRPGQQNTEAFF	TGTGCCAGCAGCCAGAGACCGGGACAGCAGAACACTGAAGCTTTCTTT
TRBV15	-	TRBJ1-2	-	CATSALDRYGYTF	TGTGCCACCAGCGCACTCGATCGGTATGGCTACACCTTC
TRBV4-1	-	TRBJ2-1	-	CASSQERDIFRFF	TGCGCCAGCAGCCAAGAAAGGGACATCTTTCGGTTCTTC
TRBV5-6	-	TRBJ2-4	TRBD1	CASSYGQDIAKNIQYF	TGTGCCAGCAGTTACGGACAGGACATAGCCAAAAACATTCAGTACTTC
TRBV27	-	TRBJ1-1	-	CASSPGGNAEAFF	TGTGCCAGCAGTCCTGGAGGGAACGCTGAAGCTTTCTTT
TRBV11-2	-	TRBJ2-7	TRBD2	CASKKAGEFYEQYF	TGTGCCAGCAAAAAAGCGGGGGAATTCTACGAGCAGTACTTC
TRBV27	few	TRBJ2-1	TRBD1	CASSFGQGANEQFF	TGTGCCAGCAGTTTCGGGCAGGGGGCGAACGAGCAGTTCTTC
TRBV27	-	TRBJ2-2	TRBD2	CASSPSGLSGELFF	TGTGCCAGCAGTCCTAGCGGCTTGAGCGGGGAGCTGTTTTTT
TRBV7-9	-	TRBJ2-1	TRBD2	CASSLYGLAAYNEQFF	TGTGCCAGCAGCTTATACGGGCTAGCGGCATACAATGAGCAGTTCTTC
TRBV7-9	-	TRBJ2-6	TRBD1	CASSSTRGTGSSGANVLTF	TGTGCCAGCAGCTCTACCCGCGGGACAGGTAGCTCTGGGGCCAACGTCCTGACTTTC
TRBV13	-	TRBJ2-7	TRBD2	CASSLGAGTTYEQYF	TGTGCCAGCAGCTTAGGTGCAGGGACTACCTACGAGCAGTACTTC
TRBV4-2	-	TRBJ2-3	TRBD2	CASSQGAGGSTDTQYF	TGTGCCAGCAGCCAGGGGGCGGGGGGGAGCACAGATACGCAGTATTTT
TRBV13	once	TRBJ1-4	-	CASSHGGEKLFF	TGTGCCAGCAGCCACGGGGGGGAAAAACTGTTTTTT
TRBV5-1	-	TRBJ1-5	-	CASSSRGDSNQPQHF	TGCGCCAGCAGCTCCCGGGGGGATAGCAATCAGCCCCAGCATTTT
TRBV2	-	TRBJ2-3	TRBD2	CASGGGADTDTQYF	TGTGCCAGCGGCGGGGGGGCGGACACAGATACGCAGTATTTT
TRBV6-6	-	TRBJ2-7	-	CASTKAGPDSSVEQYF	TGTGCCAGCACCAAAGCCGGGCCGGACTCCTCGGTGGAGCAGTACTTC